The present TCR beta chain was sequenced within a study of T cell responses to AZD1222 COVID-19 vaccine. The study, taken as a whole, reports: Spike-specific TCRs gained breadth and depth after people received two AZD1222 doses. Variant regions that are unmutated are reportedly the target of nearly half of spike-specific TCRs.

Doses given second, at about 4 or about 12 weeks, were pooled. Data came from immunoSEQ multiplex PCR; TCRdb stores just in-frame clones and leaves some out. The sample shows over 65,000 clones, roughly 86% of them seen only once. Looked up from germline, CDR1 is SGHDN and CDR2 is FVKESK. Trimming removed 0 bases from V and 5 bases from J, with 5 bases in between. The CDR3 is 13 residues long. As regards this clone: Its antigen is unidentified.

The receptor was isolated from an adult who received the AZD1222 COVID-19 vaccine. The sample consisted of peripheral blood, taken 28 days after the second AZD1222 dose. The J gene is TRBJ1-5, the V gene TRBV14; D is unclear. This chain's CDR3 is CASSQDHDQPQHF. The CDR3 DNA reads TGTGCCAGCAGCCAAGATCATGATCAGCCCCAGCATTTT.